This TCR beta chain was recorded in a study of cytomegalovirus exposure and HLA in healthy donors. The PCR had 60 Vbeta and 13 Jbeta primers. Assay: immunoSEQ multiplex PCR; the TCRdb copy retains only in-frame clones and omits some. The table has 120,000 to 150,000 clones, almost 80% seen once. The sequenced sample was PBMCs. This TCR derives from a male donor in good health and CMV-seronegative.

Here the CDR3 reads CASSRGGSGETQYF. CDR3 bases: TGCGCCAGCAGCCGGGGGGGGTCGGGGGAGACCCAGTACTTC. The gene calls are TRBV5-1 and TRBJ2-5; 8 bases agree with TRBD2. V gave up 4 bases and J gave up 5 bases; unmatched junction bases: 7. The CDR3 is made up of 14 amino acids. CDR1 is SGHRS and CDR2 is YFSETQ in the germline V gene.